A selection of T cell receptor beta chains follows, all from one sample in a study of naive and memory T cell subsets. TCRdb re-called the UMI-ligation and nested PCR reads with MiXCR, one entry per CDR3 protein. The table shows roughly 2,000 distinct CDR3 sequences, with around 4.1% occurring only once. The specimen comprised skin, sampled from a saline injection site in the skin. The receptors derive from an adult in good health. Both conserved end residues are part of each CDR3. D genes are given only for firm matches. Size tells how often a clone was seen (once, few, many) or the class of an expanded clone, and some rows leave it out.

j_gene	v_gene	d_gene	abundance	len	CDR3aa	CDR3nt
TRBJ2-3	TRBV5-1	.	medium-sized	13	CASSLDGTDTQYF	TGCGCCAGCAGCTTGGACGGCACAGATACGCAGTATTTT
TRBJ1-2	TRBV29-1	.	medium-sized	10	CSVEENGYTF	TGCAGCGTTGAGGAAAATGGCTACACCTTC
TRBJ2-5	TRBV6-5	.	large	13	CASSYRGEETQYF	TGTGCCAGCAGTTACCGGGGCGAAGAGACCCAGTACTTC
TRBJ1-5	TRBV29-1	.	medium-sized	13	CSVLTNSNQPQHF	TGCAGCGTTCTGACGAATAGCAATCAGCCCCAGCATTTT
TRBJ1-1	TRBV5-6	.	medium-sized	13	CASSWQGGTEAFF	TGTGCCAGCAGCTGGCAGGGAGGCACTGAAGCTTTCTTT
TRBJ2-1	TRBV5-6	.	medium-sized	15	CASSRFFGDYNEQFF	TGTGCCAGCAGCCGATTCTTCGGGGACTACAATGAGCAGTTCTTC
TRBJ1-5	TRBV6-2/TRBV6-3	.	large	14	CASRYAGSGQPQHF	TGTGCCAGCAGATACGCAGGGAGCGGTCAGCCCCAGCATTTT
TRBJ1-5	TRBV20-1	TRBD1	medium-sized	17	CSARAGTGAGSNQPQHF	TGCAGTGCTAGAGCCGGGACAGGGGCGGGAAGCAATCAGCCCCAGCATTTT
TRBJ2-2	TRBV7-9	.	medium-sized	14	CALPRLGNTGELFF	TGTGCCCTTCCCCGACTGGGGAACACCGGGGAGCTGTTTTTT
TRBJ1-2	TRBV7-3	TRBD1	medium-sized	15	CASSPTGEPNYGYTF	TGTGCCAGCAGCCCCACAGGGGAACCTAACTATGGCTACACCTTC
TRBJ2-3	TRBV3-1	.	.	12	CASSQVADTQYF	TGTGCCAGCAGCCAAGTGGCAGATACGCAGTATTTT
TRBJ2-1	TRBV7-9	TRBD2	medium-sized	18	CASSLPLRLAGGGNEQFF	TGTGCCAGCAGCCTCCCTCTTCGATTGGCGGGAGGAGGCAATGAGCAGTTCTTC
TRBJ2-3	TRBV6-5	TRBD2	medium-sized	17	CASSYSLGSSGRDTQYF	TGTGCCAGCAGTTACTCCCTGGGCTCTAGCGGGAGAGATACGCAGTATTTT
TRBJ2-1	TRBV4-3	.	many	13	CASSLTRANEQFF	TGCGCCAGCAGCCTCACGCGGGCCAATGAGCAGTTCTTC
TRBJ1-1	TRBV14	.	large	18	CASSQTGATYYMNTEAFF	TGTGCCAGCAGCCAAACCGGGGCCACATATTACATGAACACTGAAGCTTTCTTT
TRBJ1-1	TRBV3-1	.	many	13	CASSQGLNTEAFF	TGTGCCAGCAGCCAAGGTCTGAACACTGAAGCTTTCTTT
TRBJ1-2	TRBV15	.	medium-sized	15	CATSRDLVAGNGYTF	TGTGCCACCAGCAGAGATCTGGTTGCGGGAAATGGCTACACCTTC
TRBJ2-2	TRBV20-1	.	medium-sized	13	CSAPRRATGELFF	TGCAGTGCACCACGAAGGGCCACCGGGGAGCTGTTTTTT
TRBJ1-5	TRBV2	.	.	16	CASSGSLRGSRQPQHF	TGTGCCAGCAGTGGCTCGCTAAGGGGATCCCGGCAGCCCCAGCATTTT
TRBJ2-1	TRBV2	TRBD2	medium-sized	15	CASSELAEMGNEQFF	TGTGCCAGCAGTGAACTAGCGGAGATGGGCAATGAGCAGTTCTTC
TRBJ2-7	TRBV29-1	TRBD1	many	13	CSVEVTGVREQYF	TGCAGCGTTGAAGTGACAGGGGTTAGGGAGCAGTACTTC
TRBJ2-3	TRBV20-1	TRBD2	medium-sized	14	CSASRGGDTDTQYF	TGCAGTGCTAGTCGCGGGGGGGACACAGATACGCAGTATTTT
TRBJ2-1	TRBV6-2/TRBV6-3	.	medium-sized	14	CASRSKTSYNEQFF	TGTGCCAGCAGATCCAAGACCTCCTACAATGAGCAGTTCTTC
TRBJ1-2	TRBV7-8	.	many	13	CASSLGTAYGYTF	TGTGCCAGCAGCTTAGGGACAGCCTATGGCTACACCTTC
TRBJ2-7	TRBV4-1	TRBD2	medium-sized	18	CASSPGLLAGGPKSGQYF	TGCGCCAGCAGCCCCGGCCTACTAGCGGGGGGGCCTAAATCTGGGCAGTACTTC
TRBJ2-2	TRBV24-1	.	medium-sized	15	CATSDLRRSTGELFF	TGTGCCACCAGTGATTTGCGCCGGAGCACCGGGGAGCTGTTTTTT
TRBJ1-1	TRBV5-1	TRBD1	medium-sized	17	CASSSRDRGPMNTEAFF	TGCGCCAGCAGCTCCCGGGACAGGGGGCCAATGAACACTGAAGCTTTCTTT
TRBJ2-1	TRBV20-1	.	large	15	CSARKEAGIYNEQFF	TGCAGTGCTAGAAAAGAGGCAGGGATCTACAATGAGCAGTTCTTC
TRBJ2-7	TRBV29-1	.	large	17	CSVEVERAQRNSYEQYF	TGCAGCGTTGAAGTCGAGCGGGCACAGCGAAACAGCTACGAGCAGTACTTC
TRBJ2-7	TRBV11-2	.	medium-sized	20	CASSLGKGTDQRVFLYEQYF	TGTGCCAGCAGCTTAGGTAAAGGGACGGACCAAAGGGTGTTTCTCTACGAGCAGTACTTC
TRBJ2-1	TRBV20-1	.	medium-sized	15	CSAPTGTRAYNEQFF	TGCAGTGCTCCAACGGGAACGCGAGCCTACAATGAGCAGTTCTTC
TRBJ1-2	TRBV4-1	TRBD1	many	19	CASSQLFGTGGLGDYGYTF	TGCGCCAGCAGCCAGCTGTTCGGGACAGGGGGCTTGGGTGACTATGGCTACACCTTC
TRBJ2-7	TRBV20-1	TRBD1	medium-sized	15	CSALTLPGQGHEQYF	TGCAGTGCTCTGACCCTCCCGGGACAGGGCCACGAGCAGTACTTC
TRBJ2-7	TRBV20-1	TRBD1	medium-sized	16	CSARNPGQGKGGEQYF	TGCAGTGCTAGAAACCCGGGACAGGGGAAAGGGGGCGAGCAGTACTTC
TRBJ1-1	TRBV14	.	few	12	CASSQVWTEAFF	TGTGCCAGCAGCCAAGTATGGACTGAAGCTTTCTTT
TRBJ2-1	TRBV10-2	.	many	12	CASSGLANEQFF	TGCGCCAGCAGTGGGCTGGCAAATGAGCAGTTCTTC
TRBJ1-1	TRBV27	TRBD1	large	16	CASRDRDSQKNTEAFF	TGTGCCAGCAGGGACAGGGACAGCCAAAAGAACACTGAAGCTTTCTTT
TRBJ2-7	TRBV29-1	.	medium-sized	11	CSVVGRREQYF	TGCAGCGTTGTGGGGCGGCGCGAGCAGTACTTC
TRBJ2-5	TRBV18	.	medium-sized	12	CASSPVGETQYF	TGTGCCAGCTCACCAGTTGGCGAGACCCAGTACTTC
TRBJ1-5	TRBV27	.	many	14	CASSLILSNQPQHF	TGTGCCAGCAGTCTCATCCTTAGCAATCAGCCCCAGCATTTT
TRBJ1-6	TRBV10-1	.	medium-sized	17	CASSRIRRKHYNSPLHF	TGCGCCAGCAGTCGGATCCGGAGGAAGCATTATAATTCACCCCTCCACTTT
TRBJ2-1	TRBV14	.	.	13	CTSSPGTHNEQFF	TGTACCAGCAGCCCCGGGACCCACAATGAGCAGTTCTTC
TRBJ2-5	TRBV11-2	.	large	14	CASSSQGRGETQYF	TGTGCCAGCAGCTCCCAGGGTAGGGGGGAGACCCAGTACTTC
TRBJ2-7	TRBV12-3/TRBV12-4	.	medium-sized	15	CASSLEDHGHYEQYF	TGTGCCAGCAGTTTAGAGGACCACGGGCACTACGAGCAGTACTTC
TRBJ2-1	TRBV6-5	.	large	15	CASTITQGRLNEQFF	TGTGCCAGCACCATTACCCAAGGACGGTTAAATGAGCAGTTCTTC
TRBJ2-5	TRBV5-4	TRBD2	medium-sized	16	CASSPNPSGGQETQYF	TGTGCCAGCAGCCCTAATCCTAGCGGGGGACAAGAGACCCAGTACTTC
TRBJ2-1	TRBV7-8	TRBD1	medium-sized	13	CASSLRDSRSEFF	TGTGCCAGCAGCCTCAGGGACAGCCGGTCGGAGTTCTTC